One and the same sample provided the 13 T cell receptor beta chains below, sequenced in a study of control samples from healthy donors and cancer patients (dated by TCRdb to the early 2020s). The library was built by means of the immunoSEQ multiplex PCR assay. TCRdb re-hosts the immuneACCESS table, in-frame sequences only. Its copies lack some clones; in the studies checked, an unresolved V gene accounts for under half of them, and the cause for the rest is not known. This sample has 100,000 to 150,000 clones in its table, and roughly 95% of those were observed once. Less than 4% of the sample comes from the top ten. The sample consisted of blood. The source of these receptors is a young man in good health.

The CDR3 region has the DNA TGTGCCAGCAGCTTAGTGGGGGACACTGAAGCTTTCTTT. This sequence encodes CASSLVGDTEAFF. J is TRBJ1-1 and V is TRBV7-9; possibly TRBD1 for D (5 bases). V was clipped by 1 base and J by 3 bases, with 6 bases between them. The CDR3 length is 13 residues. Germline values: CDR1 SEHNR, CDR2 FQNEAQ (reference sequence).

This clone appeared once. This sequence joins TRBV29-1 and TRBJ1-2, with D perhaps matching TRBD1 (5 bases). Trimming removed 4 bases from V and 5 bases from J, with 14 bases in between. CDR1 is SQVTM and CDR2 is ANQGSEA in the germline V gene. The CDR3 consists of 13 residues. CDR3 sequence reads: CSVAGGGGYGYTF. In DNA, the CDR3 is TGCAGCGTTGCGGGGGGGGGTGGGTATGGCTACACCTTC.

The chain recombines TRBV6-5 with TRBJ1-4; D possibly corresponds to TRBD1 (6 bases). CDR1 is MNHEY, CDR2 SVGAGI, per germline. V was cut by 7 bases and J by 8 bases, with 17 bases left in between. The CDR3 consists of 14 residues. The CDR3 DNA is TGTGCCAGCACCGGCCGGAACAGGGTGGAAAAACTGTTTTTT. Encoded protein: CASTGRNRVEKLFF.

The chain carries TRBV2 and TRBJ1-1, with a possible D match to TRBD1 (5 bases). The CDR3 totals 16 residues. Germline CDR1 reads SNHLY; CDR2 reads FYNNEI. V was clipped by 3 bases and J by 0 bases, with 14 bases between them. CDR3 residues: CASSERFAQVNTEAFF. The DNA for the CDR3 is TGTGCCAGCAGTGAGCGGTTTGCACAGGTGAACACTGAAGCTTTCTTT.

V gene TRBV7-8 combines with J gene TRBJ2-7, with 8 bases that match TRBD1. V lost 5 bases, J lost 0 bases, and 3 bases stayed unmatched. Looked up from germline, CDR1 is SGHVS and CDR2 is FQNEAQ. The CDR3 covers 14 residues. The CDR3 spells CASSMDRDSYEQYF. DNA for the CDR3: TGTGCCAGCAGCATGGACAGGGACTCCTACGAGCAGTACTTC.

This chain connects TRBV19 to TRBJ2-7; TRBD1 or TRBD2 may be the D gene (5 bases each). CDR1 is LNHDA, CDR2 SQIVND, per germline (reference sequence). V lost 7 bases and J 2 bases, leaving 24 bases between the germline ends. The CDR3 extends over 17 amino acids. The CDR3 spells CASKPGTLKGYTYEQYF. CDR3 in DNA: TGTGCCAGTAAACCCGGGACGTTAAAGGGCTACACCTACGAGCAGTACTTC.

The chain is built from TRBV25-1 and TRBJ1-3, with TRBD1 matching 10 bases. Germline V gives CDR1 MGHDK, CDR2 SYGVNS. V lost 4 bases and J lost 10; bases outside the gene matches: 7. The CDR3 consists of 14 residues. The CDR3 loop reads CASSAWTGGTTIYF. The CDR3, as DNA: TGTGCCAGCAGTGCCTGGACAGGGGGTACTACCATATATTTT.

The chain combines TRBV29-1 with TRBJ2-7; TRBD2 matches at 10 bases. V was clipped by 5 bases and J by 4 bases; unmatched bases: 5. This CDR3 has 13 residues. CDR1 and CDR2 from the germline V gene are SQVTM and ANQGSEA. The CDR3 region is CSVIAGGGYEQYF. The CDR3 DNA reads TGCAGCGTTATAGCGGGGGGCGGGTACGAGCAGTACTTC.

V and J are TRBV19 and TRBJ1-6; 7 nucleotides agree with TRBD1. This CDR3 region has 16 residues. Germline trimming cut 3 bases from V and 6 bases from J; bases unmatched to any gene: 8. Germline V CDR1 and CDR2: LNHDA, SQIVND (reference sequence). CDR3 DNA sequence: TGTGCCAGTAGTATTTCCCTAAGACAGGGTAATTCACCCCTCCACTTT. Translation gives CASSISLRQGNSPLHF.

In its sample, this clone was seen a few times. The J gene is TRBJ2-5, the V gene TRBV27; 9 bases are a match to TRBD2. The CDR3 consists of 17 residues. The germline V gene has CDR1 MNHEY and CDR2 SMNVEV (reference sequence). The ends lost 5 bases at V and 4 bases at J; junction bases unmatched: 14. DNA for the CDR3: TGTGCCAGCAGTATCCATCGGAGTGCGGGGGGGCGAGAGACCCAGTACTTC. Translating it yields CASSIHRSAGGRETQYF.

The chain is built from TRBV24-1 and TRBJ2-5; TRBD1 matches 8 bases. Germline values: CDR1 KGHDR, CDR2 SFDVKD. This CDR3 comprises 15 residues. Trimming removed 1 base from V and 6 bases from J; junction bases left unmatched: 6. CDR3 loop: CATSDFKDRVQTQYF. The DNA for the CDR3 is TGTGCCACCAGTGATTTTAAGGACAGGGTGCAGACCCAGTACTTC.

V usage is TRBV21-1 and J usage is TRBJ1-3. TRBV21-1 has pseudogene status. This CDR3 contains 16 residues. CDR3 in amino acids: CASSKAPGNSGNTIYF. For the CDR3, the DNA is TGTGCCAGCAGCAAAGCCCCGGGAAACTCTGGAAACACCATATATTTT.

The chain combines TRBV7-8 with TRBJ2-7; D perhaps matches TRBD2 (6 bases). V lost 1 base, J lost 2 bases, and 21 bases lay in between. The germline gives CDR1 SGHVS, CDR2 FQNEAQ. The CDR3 contains 18 residues. The CDR3 DNA reads TGTGCCAGCAGCTTAGTTCTCCCAGCGGGCCCCTTTACCTACGAGCAGTACTTC. Protein product: CASSLVLPAGPFTYEQYF.